This T cell receptor beta chain is drawn from a study of cytomegalovirus exposure and HLA in healthy donors. This clone occurred a few times. Antigen: not known. General study points: The productive fraction for most TCR beta V segments was about 87% or about 30% in an earlier analysis.

V shed 5 bases and J shed 4 bases, with 8 bases lying between them. In germline, CDR1 is GTSNPN, CDR2 SVGIG (reference sequence). CDR3 length equals 12 residues. Vbeta (60) and Jbeta (13) primers were used in the PCR. This table comes from immunoSEQ multiplex PCR, and its TCRdb copy is limited to in-frame clones, with some not included. Found here are over 150,000 clones, around 72% of them singletons; the top ten hold around 3.2%. This TCR derives from a woman aged 45-60 years in good health and CMV-seropositive. The J gene is TRBJ1-4, the V gene TRBV30; D gene unclear. Material for sequencing was PBMCs. The CDR3 nucleotides are TGTGCCTGGGGGGAGAATAATGAAAAACTGTTTTTT. Translated: CAWGENNEKLFF.